This paragraph reports one T cell receptor beta chain. The table came from immunoSEQ multiplex PCR; TCRdb's copy has only in-frame clones and leaves some out. The sample lists around 200,000 clones, about 89% occurring once. Germline V gene sequence: CDR1 SGDLS, CDR2 YYNGEE. V was cut by 0 bases and J by 2 bases, with 4 bases left in between. CDR3 length: 13 residues. The data were taken from a study of blood T cell repertoires in COVID-19. Sequencing used peripheral blood. This chain joins TRBV9 and TRBJ2-3; D call uncertain. This clonotype originated in a man aged 40-49 years with active or convalescent COVID-19. The CDR3 DNA reads TGTGCCAGCAGCGTAGGGCACACAGATACGCAGTATTTT. Its protein is CASSVGHTDTQYF.